The rows below give T cell receptor beta chains drawn from one sample of a study of blood T cell repertoires in COVID-19. The repertoire was sequenced with immunoSEQ multiplex PCR; TCRdb's copy has only in-frame clones and lacks some. The sample includes 350,000 to 550,000 clones, around 89% of them seen just once. Sample: peripheral blood. The origin of the receptors is a woman aged 25 to 39 with acute or convalescent COVID-19. Each CDR3 is given with its conserved first and last residue.

V: TRBV5-1
length: 13
CDR3: CASRKGEGTEAFF

V: TRBV5-6
length: 15
CDR3: CASSSNRENTGELFF

V: TRBV4-1
length: 17
CDR3: CASSQAQDRVGNTEAFF

V: TRBV18
length: 13
CDR3: CASAGTGIQPQHF

V: TRBV18
length: 13
CDR3: CASSADFNTEAFF

V: TRBV9
length: 14
CDR3: CASSVDNSGNTIYF

V: TRBV29-1
length: 13
CDR3: CSSTGIQGAGYTF

V: TRBV7-8
length: 16
CDR3: CASSLGAGTERNTQYF

V: TRBV7-8
length: 13
CDR3: CASSWDIQETQYF

V: TRBV2
length: 17
CDR3: CASRKDRGGDSGNTIYF

V: TRBV5-6
length: 14
CDR3: CASSSPDTDTEAFF

V: TRBV6-6
length: 11
CDR3: CASRGGDTQYF

V: TRBV11-2
length: 14
CDR3: CASSFGSGSYEQYF

V: TRBV5-1
length: 17
CDR3: CASSPALAGGSTDTQYF

V: TRBV24-1
length: 15
CDR3: CATSDDRGRVGELFF

V: TRBV10-1
length: 15
CDR3: CASSDGRGPSTEAFF

V: TRBV28
length: 13
CDR3: CATPRDSGYGYTF

V: TRBV4-1
length: 13
CDR3: CASSRAGGETQYF

V: TRBV5-4
length: 16
CDR3: CASSSSGTAAIGEQFF

V: TRBV2
length: 15
CDR3: CASSRGQHMNTEAFF

V: TRBV7-2
length: 13
CDR3: CASSLVRNTEAFF

V: TRBV4-1
length: 17
CDR3: CASSPRRLAGDTDTQYF

V: TRBV6-1
length: 18
CDR3: CASSEAAGRGSSGNTIYF

V: TRBV7-2
length: 13
CDR3: CASSLGSSDTQYF

V: TRBV2
length: 12
CDR3: CASKTSGETQYF

V: TRBV7-2
length: 12
CDR3: CASSFSGDTQYF

V: TRBV24-1
length: 11
CDR3: CATSLGGEQYF

V: TRBV13
length: 18
CDR3: CASSPTSGGALAYNEQFF

V: TRBV6-5
length: 14
CDR3: CASRGGTGVEKLFF

V: TRBV7-2
length: 14
CDR3: CASSLRGGTGEQFF

V: TRBV2
length: 14
CDR3: CASNRGRSTDMQYF

V: TRBV30
length: 12
CDR3: CAWSVGSVGYTF

V: TRBV4-1
length: 17
CDR3: CASSQRGPGQGVDEQYF

V: TRBV29-1
length: 15
CDR3: CSVHFRGEETGELFF

V: TRBV27
length: 15
CDR3: CASLGRGGGGYEQYF

V: TRBV29-1
length: 16
CDR3: CSVGSTTGGSGNTIYF

V: TRBV9
length: 14
CDR3: CASSTGQNTGELFF

V: TRBV9
length: 18
CDR3: CASSVKGTSGGAGETQYF

V: TRBV6-5
length: 15
CDR3: CASSYLRDRNFEQYF

V: TRBV19
length: 17
CDR3: CASSPGTSGPNTGELFF

V: TRBV7-9
length: 14
CDR3: CASSQTGKHTEAFF

V: TRBV5-3
length: 16
CDR3: CARSCGGIPKVSEQYF

V: TRBV7-3
length: 19
CDR3: CASSSTHFIRGDGDTEAFF

V: TRBV3-1/TRBV3-2
length: 15
CDR3: CASSQDLGANQPQHF

V: TRBV11-2
length: 15
CDR3: CASSFYDRGTDTQYF

V: TRBV6-5
length: 15
CDR3: CASSLDRAHSYEQYF

V: TRBV2
length: 12
CDR3: CASSDERETQYF

V: TRBV18
length: 15
CDR3: CASSPGISVGAGQFF

V: TRBV30
length: 15
CDR3: CAWSPTGWGQETQYF

V: TRBV6-6
length: 13
CDR3: CASSAGPGQGWYF

V: TRBV7-2
length: 15
CDR3: CASSLQGQAIYGYTF

V: TRBV6-5
length: 11
CDR3: CASMKGEKLFF

V: TRBV27
length: 16
CDR3: CASSPQGSGGGGTQYF